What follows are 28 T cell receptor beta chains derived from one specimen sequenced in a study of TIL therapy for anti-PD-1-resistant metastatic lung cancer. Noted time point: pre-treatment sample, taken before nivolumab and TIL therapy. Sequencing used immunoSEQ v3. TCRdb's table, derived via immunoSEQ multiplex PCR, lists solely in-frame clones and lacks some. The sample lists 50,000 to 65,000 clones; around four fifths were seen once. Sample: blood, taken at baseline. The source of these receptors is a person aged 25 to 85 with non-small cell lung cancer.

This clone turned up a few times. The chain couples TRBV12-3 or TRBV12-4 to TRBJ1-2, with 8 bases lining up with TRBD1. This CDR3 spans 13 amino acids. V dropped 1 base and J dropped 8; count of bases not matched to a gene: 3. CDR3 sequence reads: CASSLGTGYGYTF. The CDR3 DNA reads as TGTGCCAGCAGTTTAGGGACAGGGTACGGCTACACCTTC.

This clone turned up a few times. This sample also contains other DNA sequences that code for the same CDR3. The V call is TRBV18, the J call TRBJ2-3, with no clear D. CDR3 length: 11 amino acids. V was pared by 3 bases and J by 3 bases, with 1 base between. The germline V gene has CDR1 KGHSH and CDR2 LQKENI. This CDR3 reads CASSPTDTQYF. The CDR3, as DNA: TGTGCCAGCTCACCGACAGATACGCAGTATTTT.

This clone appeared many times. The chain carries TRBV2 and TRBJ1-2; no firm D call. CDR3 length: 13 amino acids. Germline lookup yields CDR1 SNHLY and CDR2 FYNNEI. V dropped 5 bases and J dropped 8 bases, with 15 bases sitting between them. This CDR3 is CASSYSILLGYTF. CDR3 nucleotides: TGTGCCAGCAGTTACTCTATACTTTTAGGCTACACCTTC.

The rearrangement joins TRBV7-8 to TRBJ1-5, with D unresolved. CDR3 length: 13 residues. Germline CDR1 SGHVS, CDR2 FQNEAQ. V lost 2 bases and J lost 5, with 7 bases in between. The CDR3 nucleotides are TGTGCCAGCAGCTTACAAGGGTATCAGCCCCAGCATTTT. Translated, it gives CASSLQGYQPQHF.

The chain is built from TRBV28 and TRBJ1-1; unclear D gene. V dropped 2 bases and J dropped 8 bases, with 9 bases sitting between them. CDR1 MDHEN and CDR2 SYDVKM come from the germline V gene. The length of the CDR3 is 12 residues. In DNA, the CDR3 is TGTGCCAGCAGTTTAAGTGGACTAGAAGCTTTCTTT. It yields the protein CASSLSGLEAFF.

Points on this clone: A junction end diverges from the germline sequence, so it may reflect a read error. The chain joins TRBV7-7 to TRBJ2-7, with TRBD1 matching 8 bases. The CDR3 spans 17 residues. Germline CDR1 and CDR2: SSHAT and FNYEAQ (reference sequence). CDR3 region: CASSLNSLRDRTYEQYF. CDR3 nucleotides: TGTGCTAGCAGCTTAAATAGTCTTCGGGACAGGACCTACGAGCAGTACTTC. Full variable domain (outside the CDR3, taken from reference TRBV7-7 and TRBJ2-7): GAGVSQSPRYKVTKRGQDVTLRCDPISSHATLYWYQQALGQGPEFLTYFNYEAQPDKSGLPSDRFSAERPEGSISTLTIQRTEQRDSAMYRCASSLNSLRDRTYEQYFGPGTRLTVT.

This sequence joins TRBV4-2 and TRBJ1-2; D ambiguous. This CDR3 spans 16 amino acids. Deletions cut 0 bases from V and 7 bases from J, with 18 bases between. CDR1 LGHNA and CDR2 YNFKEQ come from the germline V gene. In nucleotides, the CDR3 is TGTGCCAGCAGCCAAGATAGAACAGCCCTTGGTGCTGGCTACACCTTC. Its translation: CASSQDRTALGAGYTF.

The CDR3 here is CASSASRGLNEQFF. The CDR3, as DNA: TGTGCCAGCAGTGCGTCTAGGGGGTTAAATGAGCAGTTCTTC. This chain joins TRBV2 and TRBJ2-1; tentative D call: TRBD1 (6 bases). The CDR3 is 14 amino acids. The V gene lost 4 bases and the J gene lost 7 bases, with 14 bases spanning the gap. Germline loops: CDR1 SNHLY, CDR2 FYNNEI.

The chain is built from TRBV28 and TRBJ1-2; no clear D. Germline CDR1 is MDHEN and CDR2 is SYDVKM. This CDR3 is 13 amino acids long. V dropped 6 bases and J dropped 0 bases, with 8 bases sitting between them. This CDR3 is CASRPTSNYGYTF. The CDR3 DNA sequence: TGTGCCAGCAGGCCTACCTCTAACTATGGCTACACCTTC.

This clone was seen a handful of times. CDR3 DNA sequence: TGTGCCACCAGTGCCCGACCGGGACAGGGGTTCCCCGGGGAGCTGTTTTTT. It yields the protein CATSARPGQGFPGELFF. V usage is TRBV24-1 and J usage is TRBJ2-2; 10 nucleotides line up with TRBD1. V gave up 5 bases and J gave up 6 bases; unmatched junction bases: 11. This CDR3 has 17 residues. Germline V lookup: CDR1 KGHDR, CDR2 SFDVKD.

For the CDR3, the DNA is TGTGCCATCAGTGGACGGGGGTTAGGCACAGATACGCAGTATTTT. Translation: CAISGRGLGTDTQYF. This sequence joins TRBV10-3 and TRBJ2-3, with D maybe TRBD2 (6 bases). The CDR3 has 15 amino acids. V dropped 4 bases and J dropped 1 base, with 12 bases sitting between them. Germline CDR1 ENHRY, CDR2 SYGVKD.

CDR3 loop: CASRQWGDGANEKLFF. Here the CDR3 DNA reads TGTGCCAGTCGACAATGGGGGGATGGTGCTAATGAAAAACTGTTTTTT. This chain connects TRBV19 to TRBJ1-4; D is possibly TRBD1 (5 bases). V was trimmed by 8 bases and J by 3 bases, leaving 19 bases between them. The CDR3 length is 16 residues. Germline CDR1 reads LNHDA; CDR2 reads SQIVND (reference sequence).

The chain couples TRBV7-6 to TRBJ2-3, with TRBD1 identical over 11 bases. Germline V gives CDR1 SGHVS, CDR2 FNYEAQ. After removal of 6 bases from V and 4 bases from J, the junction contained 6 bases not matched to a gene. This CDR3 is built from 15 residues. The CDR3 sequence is CASSHRTGGADTQYF. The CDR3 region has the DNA TGTGCCAGCAGTCACAGGACAGGGGGCGCAGATACGCAGTATTTT.

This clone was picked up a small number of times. CDR3 loop: CASSYQGIEQYF. CDR3 bases: TGTGCCAGCAGCTATCAGGGTATCGAGCAGTACTTC. This chain uses TRBV7-9 with TRBJ2-7; D is perhaps TRBD1 (5 bases). The V gene lost 4 bases and the J gene lost 6 bases, with 10 bases spanning the gap. The CDR3 contains 12 residues. The germline V gene encodes CDR1 SEHNR and CDR2 FQNEAQ (reference sequence). Using reference TRBV7-9 and TRBJ2-7 for the parts outside the CDR3, the full variable domain is DTGVSQNPRHKITKRGQNVTFRCDPISEHNRLYWYRQTLGQGPEFLTYFQNEAQLEKSRLLSDRFSAERPKGSFSTLEIQRTEQGDSAMYLCASSYQGIEQYFGPGTRLTVT.

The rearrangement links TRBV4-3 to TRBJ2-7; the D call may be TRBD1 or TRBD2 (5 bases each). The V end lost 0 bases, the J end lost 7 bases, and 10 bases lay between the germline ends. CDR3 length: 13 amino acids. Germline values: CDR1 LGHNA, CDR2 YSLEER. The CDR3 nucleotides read TGCGCCAGCAGCCAAGAGTCGTGGGGGGAGCAGTACTTC. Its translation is CASSQESWGEQYF.

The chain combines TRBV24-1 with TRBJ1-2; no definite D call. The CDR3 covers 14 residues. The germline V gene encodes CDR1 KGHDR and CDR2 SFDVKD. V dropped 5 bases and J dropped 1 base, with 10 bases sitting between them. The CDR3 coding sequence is TGTGCCACCAGTGCCGGACGACATAACTATGGCTACACCTTC. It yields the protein CATSAGRHNYGYTF.

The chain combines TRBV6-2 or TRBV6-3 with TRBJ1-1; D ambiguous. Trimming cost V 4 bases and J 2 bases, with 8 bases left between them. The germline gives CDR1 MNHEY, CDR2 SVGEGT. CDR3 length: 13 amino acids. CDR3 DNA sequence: TGTGCCAGCAGTTTTGGAACAAACACTGAAGCTTTCTTT. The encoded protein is CASSFGTNTEAFF.

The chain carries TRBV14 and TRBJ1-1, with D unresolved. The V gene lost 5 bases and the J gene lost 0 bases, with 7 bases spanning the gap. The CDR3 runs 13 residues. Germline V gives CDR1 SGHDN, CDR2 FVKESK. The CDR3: CASSWNMNTEAFF. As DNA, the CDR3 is TGTGCCAGCAGCTGGAATATGAACACTGAAGCTTTCTTT.

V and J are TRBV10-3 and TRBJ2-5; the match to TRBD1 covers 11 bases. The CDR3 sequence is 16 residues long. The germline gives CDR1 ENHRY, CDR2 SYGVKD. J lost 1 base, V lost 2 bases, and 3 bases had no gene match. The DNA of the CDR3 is TGTGCCATCAGTGAGGGGGGGACAGGGGGCCAAGAGACCCAGTACTTC. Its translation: CAISEGGTGGQETQYF.

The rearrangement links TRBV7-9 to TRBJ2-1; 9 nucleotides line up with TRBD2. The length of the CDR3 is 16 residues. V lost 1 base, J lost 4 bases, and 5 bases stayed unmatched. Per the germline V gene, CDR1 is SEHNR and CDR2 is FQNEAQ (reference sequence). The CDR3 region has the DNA TGTGCCAGCAGCTTAGTTGGGACTAGCCGATACAATGAGCAGTTCTTC. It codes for CASSLVGTSRYNEQFF.

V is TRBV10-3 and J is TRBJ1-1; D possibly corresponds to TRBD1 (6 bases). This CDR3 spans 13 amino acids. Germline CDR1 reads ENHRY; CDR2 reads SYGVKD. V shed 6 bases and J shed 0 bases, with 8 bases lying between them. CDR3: CAIRTGLNTEAFF. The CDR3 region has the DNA TGTGCCATCAGAACAGGGTTGAACACTGAAGCTTTCTTT.

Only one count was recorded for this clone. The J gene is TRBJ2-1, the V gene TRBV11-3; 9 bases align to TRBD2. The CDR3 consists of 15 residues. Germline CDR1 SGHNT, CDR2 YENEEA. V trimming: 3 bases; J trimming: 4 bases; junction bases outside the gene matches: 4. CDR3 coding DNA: TGTGCCAGCAGCTTCGCGGGGGGGCCTTACAATGAGCAGTTCTTC. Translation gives CASSFAGGPYNEQFF. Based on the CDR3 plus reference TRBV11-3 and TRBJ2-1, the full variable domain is EAGVVQSPRYKIIEKKQPVAFWCNPISGHNTLYWYLQNLGQGPELLIRYENEEAVDDSQLPKDRFSAERLKGVDSTLKIQPAELGDSAVYLCASSFAGGPYNEQFFGPGTRLTVL.

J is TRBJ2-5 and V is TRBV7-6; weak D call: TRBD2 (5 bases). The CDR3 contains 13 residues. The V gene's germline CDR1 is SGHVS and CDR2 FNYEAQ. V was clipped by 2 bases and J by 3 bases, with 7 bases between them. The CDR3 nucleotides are TGTGCCAGCAGCTTAACGAGGGAAGAGACCCAGTACTTC. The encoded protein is CASSLTREETQYF.

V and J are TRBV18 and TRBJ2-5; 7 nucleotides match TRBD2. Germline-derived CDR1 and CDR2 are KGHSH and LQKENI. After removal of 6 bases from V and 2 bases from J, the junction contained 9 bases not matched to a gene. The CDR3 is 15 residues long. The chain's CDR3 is CASSRREREQETQYF. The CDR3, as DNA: TGTGCCAGCTCCCGGCGGGAGAGGGAACAAGAGACCCAGTACTTC.

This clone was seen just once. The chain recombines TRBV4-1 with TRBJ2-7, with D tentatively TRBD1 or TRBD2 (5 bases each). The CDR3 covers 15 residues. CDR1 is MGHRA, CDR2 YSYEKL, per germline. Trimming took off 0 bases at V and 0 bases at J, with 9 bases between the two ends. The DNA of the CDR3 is TGCGCCAGCAGCCAAGAAAGGGACGGCTCCTACGAGCAGTACTTC. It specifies CASSQERDGSYEQYF.

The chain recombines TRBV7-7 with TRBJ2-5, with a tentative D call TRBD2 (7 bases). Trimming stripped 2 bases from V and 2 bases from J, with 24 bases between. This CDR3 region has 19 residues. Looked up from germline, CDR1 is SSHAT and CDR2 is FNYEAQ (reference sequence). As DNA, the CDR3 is TGTGCCAGCAGCTTAAATCGGCCTCGGGGGGCCGGGCCTCAAGAGACCCAGTACTTC. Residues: CASSLNRPRGAGPQETQYF.

The CDR3 loop reads CASSLGQAVWKGEQYF. The CDR3 bases are TGTGCCAGCAGCTTGGGACAGGCGGTGTGGAAAGGCGAGCAGTACTTC. The V and J genes are TRBV5-4 and TRBJ2-7; D might be TRBD1 (6 bases). Trimming left V 0 bases short and J 6 bases short, with 19 bases between. The CDR3 runs 16 residues. Germline CDR1 and CDR2: SGHNT and YYREEE (reference sequence). The whole variable domain, remainder taken from reference TRBV5-4 and TRBJ2-7, is ETGVTQSPTHLIKTRGQQVTLRCSSQSGHNTVSWYQQALGQGPQFIFQYYREEENGRGNFPPRFSGLQFPNYSSELNVNALELDDSALYLCASSLGQAVWKGEQYFGPGTRLTVT.

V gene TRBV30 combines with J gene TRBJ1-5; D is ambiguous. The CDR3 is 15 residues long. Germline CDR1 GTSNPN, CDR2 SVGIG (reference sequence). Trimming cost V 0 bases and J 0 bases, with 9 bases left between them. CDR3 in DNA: TGTGCCTGGAGTGTAAAACAGTATAGCAATCAGCCCCAGCATTTT. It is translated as CAWSVKQYSNQPQHF. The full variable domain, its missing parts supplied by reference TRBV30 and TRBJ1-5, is SQTIHQWPATLVQPVGSPLSLECTVEGTSNPNLYWYRQAAGRGLQLLFYSVGIGQISSEVPQNLSASRPQDRQFILSSKKLLLSDSGFYLCAWSVKQYSNQPQHFGDGTRLSIL.